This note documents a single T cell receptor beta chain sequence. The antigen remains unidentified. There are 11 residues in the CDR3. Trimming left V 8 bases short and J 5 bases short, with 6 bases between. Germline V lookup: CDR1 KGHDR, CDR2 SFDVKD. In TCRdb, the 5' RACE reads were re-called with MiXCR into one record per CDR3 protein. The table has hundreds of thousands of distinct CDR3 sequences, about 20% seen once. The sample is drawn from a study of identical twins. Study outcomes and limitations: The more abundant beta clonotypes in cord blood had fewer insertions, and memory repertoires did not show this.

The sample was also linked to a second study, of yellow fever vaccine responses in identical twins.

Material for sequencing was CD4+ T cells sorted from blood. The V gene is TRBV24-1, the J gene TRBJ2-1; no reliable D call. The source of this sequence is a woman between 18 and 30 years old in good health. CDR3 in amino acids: CATIKDNEQFF. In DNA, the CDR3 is TGTGCCACCATTAAGGACAATGAGCAGTTCTTC.